This T cell receptor beta chain was recorded in a study of a mutant IDH1 vaccine in newly diagnosed glioma. Study-wide background: Patients were given eight vaccinations, scheduled in weeks 1, 3, 5, 7, 11, 15, 19 and 23. Broader study findings: Top peripheral T cell clonotype shifts appeared unrelated to pseudoprogression.

V trimming: 4 bases; J trimming: 5 bases; junction bases outside the gene matches: 5. Germline V gene sequence: CDR1 SGHNT, CDR2 YYREEE (reference sequence). The CDR3 loop spans 17 amino acids. Stated time point: week 23, last vaccination. Vaccine doses each comprised 300 ug of mutant IDH1 20-mer peptide, with topical imiquimod. Concerning this clone itself: Its antigen is not identified.

TCRdb keeps only in-frame clones here, not all; method: immunoSEQ multiplex PCR. The sample carries about 55,000 clones, 80% recorded once. J is TRBJ2-2 and V is TRBV5-4; TRBD2 matches 16 bases. Source: PBMCs, taken from a glioma patient whose treatment included an IDH1 peptide vaccine. This TCR was sampled from a man aged 40-49 years with glioma. The CDR3 here is CASSPGTSGGVTGELFF. DNA for the CDR3: TGTGCCAGCAGCCCCGGGACTAGCGGGGGGGTAACCGGGGAGCTGTTTTTT.